The source of this T cell receptor beta chain is a study of cytomegalovirus exposure and HLA in healthy donors (dated by TCRdb to between 2016 and 2019). For the wider study: The 700 or so repertoires of the first cohort and the 110 or so validation repertoires were produced on the same platform, according to a later analysis. The study aimed to test whether signatures of past pathogen exposure could be identified by cataloging public T cell receptors. In addition to the first cohort of around 670 subjects, a separate validation cohort of under 150 different subjects was used. High-throughput TCR immunosequencing, statistical association of individual TCRs with disease status, and machine learning were combined to predict cytomegalovirus infection status. Study-wide findings and limitations: The authors suggested that the approach could potentially be extended to other disease states and immunological phenotypes. In both the original and validation cohorts, the classifier was reported to diagnose cytomegalovirus status with high specificity and sensitivity. A few of the identified cytomegalovirus-associated TCR beta chains were confirmed in vitro to be specific for cytomegalovirus antigens. Of the cluster scores, roughly 95% were above 0 in a later analysis, which found that TCRs clustered in the first cohort also tended to co-occur in the roughly 130 validation repertoires. Across donors, most TCR sequences were observed very rarely, whereas some public TCRs were present in many individuals. A later analysis had no HLA typing for the validation cohort, so co-occurrence there was scored across all 110 or so repertoires. The study listed approximately 150 TCR beta chains as associated with cytomegalovirus.

The protocol used for the library was the immunoSEQ multiplex PCR assay. The published analysis was carried out like this. A statistical classification framework was built to diagnose cytomegalovirus status from the catalog of TCR beta chain sequences. The immuneACCESS repertoire file appears here via TCRdb, limited to in-frame rearrangements. These files lack a portion of the clones; in checked studies, under half of the deficit traces to unresolved V genes, and the cause of the others is not known. V, J and clone size were drawn from that table, and D and trimming were deduced from the DNA. This sample holds about 140,000 clones; about four fifths were observed only once. The top ten clonotypes cover more than 1.4% of the sample. Remarks on this clone: Its antigen is unknown. No base qualities exist here, and no much larger clone lies one base off it.

Separate from the roughly 650-subject first cohort, the validation cohort of some 130 subjects was the group to which the donors belonged. CDR1 LNHDA and CDR2 SQIVND were looked up in the germline V gene (reference sequence). The CDR3 has 15 amino acids, counting the end cysteine and phenylalanine. CDR3 DNA only is kept here, 45 bases in frame from base 1. V was cut back by 0 bases and J by 5 bases, leaving a gap of 13 bases between them. The sequenced sample was PBMCs. Here the chain combines TRBV19 and TRBJ2-5; the D gene cannot be resolved reliably. The origin of this receptor is a woman aged 25 to 39 in good health and CMV-seronegative. This receptor carries the CDR3 CASSIDHGFAETQYF. The DNA reads TGTGCCAGTAGTATAGATCACGGTTTTGCGGAGACCCAGTACTTC.